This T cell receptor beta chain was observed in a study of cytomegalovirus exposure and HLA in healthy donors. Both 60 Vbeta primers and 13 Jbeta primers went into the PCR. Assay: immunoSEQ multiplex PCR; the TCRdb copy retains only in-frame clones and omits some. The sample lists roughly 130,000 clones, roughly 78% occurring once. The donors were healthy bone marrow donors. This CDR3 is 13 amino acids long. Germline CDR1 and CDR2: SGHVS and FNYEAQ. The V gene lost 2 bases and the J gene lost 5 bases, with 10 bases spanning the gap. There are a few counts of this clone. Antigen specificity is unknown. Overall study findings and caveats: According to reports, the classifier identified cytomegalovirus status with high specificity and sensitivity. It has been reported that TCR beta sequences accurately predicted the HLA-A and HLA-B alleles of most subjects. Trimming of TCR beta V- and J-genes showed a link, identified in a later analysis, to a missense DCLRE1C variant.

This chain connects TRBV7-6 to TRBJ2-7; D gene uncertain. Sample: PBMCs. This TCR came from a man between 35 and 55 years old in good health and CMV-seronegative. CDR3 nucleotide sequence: TGTGCCAGCAGCTTAACAGTATCGGACGAGCAGTACTTC. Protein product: CASSLTVSDEQYF.